The 30 T cell receptor beta chains presented below share a single source sample, sequenced in a study of Ad26.COV2.S vaccination and SARS-CoV-2 variants. Noted treatment: 15 to 20 received Ad26.COV2.S at low or high dose, single or two shots; 5 received placebo; per-sample allocation not given. Sampling was done on day 63 after the first vaccine or placebo injection. Data came from immunoSEQ multiplex PCR; TCRdb stores just in-frame clones and leaves some out. The table records some 340,000 clones, about 82% of them present only once. Sequences were derived from peripheral blood, sampled in a trial of Ad26.COV2.S vaccine versus placebo. Receptors originate from a person between 18 and 65 years old who received the Ad26.COV2.S COVID-19 vaccine or a placebo.

The rearrangement uses TRBV4-2 and TRBJ2-2, with 13 bases that match TRBD2. V shed 4 bases, J shed 7 bases, and the junction held 6 bases outside the gene matches. CDR1 and CDR2 (germline): LGHNA, YNFKEQ. There are 16 residues in the CDR3. The CDR3, as DNA: TGTGCCAGCAGCCCTTGGACTAGCGGGGGAGGCGGGGAGCTGTTTTTT. Residues: CASSPWTSGGGGELFF.

This clone appeared a single time. The CDR3 loop reads CASSGDSNEQYF. In DNA form, the CDR3 reads TGTGCCAGCAGCGGGGACTCTAACGAGCAGTACTTC. The chain uses TRBV3-1 (or the pseudogene TRBV3-2) and TRBJ2-7; perhaps TRBD2 as D (6 bases). The CDR3 totals 12 residues. CDR1 is LGHDT, CDR2 YNNKEL, per germline (reference sequence). The V and J ends lost 5 bases and 5 bases respectively, with 10 bases between them.

The V call is TRBV5-1, the J call TRBJ1-2; TRBD1 aligns across 9 bases. V lost 5 bases to trimming and J lost 1 base; unmatched junction nucleotides: 6. Germline V CDR1 and CDR2: SGHRS, YFSETQ. CDR3 size: 15 residues. DNA of the CDR3: TGCGCCAGCAGGAGGGACAGGGTTGGTAACTATGGCTACACCTTC. It specifies CASRRDRVGNYGYTF.

V is TRBV19 and J is TRBJ1-2; 8 positions agree with TRBD1. The junction had 4 bases not matched to a gene; V was cut back by 3 bases and J by 7 bases. This CDR3 comprises 13 residues. The germline CDR1 and CDR2 sequences are LNHDA and SQIVND (reference sequence). This chain's CDR3 is CASSIRGRSGYTF. CDR3 bases: TGTGCCAGTAGTATCAGGGGGCGAAGTGGCTACACCTTC. Looking up the rest from reference TRBV19 and TRBJ1-2 gives the full variable domain: DGGITQSPKYLFRKEGQNVTLSCEQNLNHDAMYWYRQDPGQGLRLIYYSQIVNDFQKGDIAEGYSVSREKKESFPLTVTSAQKNPTAFYLCASSIRGRSGYTFGSGTRLTVV.

The V and J genes are TRBV27 and TRBJ2-1, with a weak D call TRBD2 (5 bases). The CDR3 totals 14 residues. The germline CDR1 and CDR2 sequences are MNHEY and SMNVEV (reference sequence). V was clipped by 6 bases and J by 5 bases, with 14 bases between them. CDR3 sequence reads: CASSLDGIDNEQFF. CDR3 bases: TGTGCCAGCAGCCTCGACGGGATAGACAATGAGCAGTTCTTC.

The J gene is TRBJ1-3, the V gene TRBV18; D is unresolved. The ends were cut back, 0 bases at V and 0 bases at J, with 9 bases in the middle. Germline V gene data show CDR1 as KGHSH and CDR2 as LQKENI. The CDR3 sequence is 16 residues long. In DNA form, the CDR3 reads TGTGCCAGCTCACCACCACAGAGACCCTCTGGAAACACCATATATTTT. This translates into CASSPPQRPSGNTIYF.

The V and J genes are TRBV3-1 (or the pseudogene TRBV3-2) and TRBJ1-4; the D gene is possibly TRBD1 (5 bases). CDR1 LGHDT and CDR2 YNNKEL come from the germline V gene (reference sequence). V shed 0 bases and J shed 11 bases, with 13 bases lying between them. The CDR3 loop spans 14 amino acids. The CDR3 DNA sequence: TGTGCCAGCAGCCAAGACAGGGTCTTCGGGAAACTGTTTTTT. Protein product: CASSQDRVFGKLFF.

The rearrangement uses TRBV2 and TRBJ1-6, with 11 nucleotides matching TRBD1. This CDR3 is 15 amino acids long. The germline CDR1 and CDR2 sequences are SNHLY and FYNNEI. With V trimmed by 7 bases and J by 9 bases, 8 bases remained unmatched. CDR3 in DNA: TGTGCCAGCAACCCGGACAGGGGGCGGTTTTCACCCCTCCACTTT. Protein product: CASNPDRGRFSPLHF.

This clone occurred a few times. V is TRBV27 and J is TRBJ2-1; TRBD2 agrees at 7 bases. The trim removed 0 bases at V and 2 bases at J, leaving 10 bases unmatched. Germline CDR1 MNHEY, CDR2 SMNVEV (reference sequence). The CDR3 consists of 18 residues. CDR3 DNA: TGTGCCAGCAGTTTATCAACTCTAGCTGGGGGGGCCTACAATGAGCAGTTCTTC. Translation gives CASSLSTLAGGAYNEQFF.

V is TRBV4-1 and J is TRBJ1-6; D unclear. Trimming took 3 bases from V and 0 from J, leaving 12 bases between them. The CDR3 is made up of 17 amino acids. The V gene's germline CDR1 is MGHRA and CDR2 YSYEKL. CDR3 bases: TGCGCCAGCAGCCACACGACCGGGCGCTCCTATAATTCACCCCTCCACTTT. It translates to CASSHTTGRSYNSPLHF.

The chain joins TRBV12-3 or TRBV12-4 to TRBJ1-5; no definite D call. Trimming pared 3 bases from V and 7 bases from J, leaving 10 bases between. The CDR3 has 13 residues. The chain's CDR3 is CASSFSGNQPQHF. For the CDR3, the DNA is TGTGCCAGCAGTTTTTCGGGGAACCAGCCCCAGCATTTT.

The rearrangement uses TRBV10-3 and TRBJ2-6, with TRBD2 identical over 8 bases. With 4 bases clipped from V and 1 base from J, the junction kept 9 bases outside the gene matches. CDR3 length: 18 residues. CDR1 is ENHRY, CDR2 SYGVKD, per germline. The CDR3 loop reads CAISAGGAFGSGANVLTF. The CDR3 DNA sequence: TGTGCCATCAGTGCCGGGGGGGCATTTGGTTCTGGGGCCAACGTCCTGACTTTC.

V and J are TRBV5-6 and TRBJ2-7; either TRBD1 or TRBD2 may fit D (5 bases each). The germline gives CDR1 SGHDT, CDR2 YYEEEE. The CDR3 length is 14 residues. Trimming removed 4 bases at V and 2 bases at J, with 13 bases between. The CDR3 DNA follows: TGTGCCAGCAGCAGCCGGGACGGGGCCTACGAGCAGTACTTC. Protein: CASSSRDGAYEQYF. Full variable domain (remainder filled in from reference TRBV5-6 and TRBJ2-7): DAGVTQSPTHLIKTRGQQVTLRCSPKSGHDTVSWYQQALGQGPQFIFQYYEEEERQRGNFPDRFSGHQFPNYSSELNVNALLLGDSALYLCASSSRDGAYEQYFGPGTRLTVT.

The J gene is TRBJ2-7, the V gene TRBV5-6; the D call may be TRBD1 or TRBD2 (5 bases each). Germline values: CDR1 SGHDT, CDR2 YYEEEE. V lost 3 bases, J lost 5 bases, and 21 bases lay in between. This CDR3 has 16 residues. This CDR3 is CASSSLRPREFHEQYF. DNA for the CDR3: TGTGCCAGCAGCTCCTTAAGACCCAGGGAGTTCCACGAGCAGTACTTC.

The genes are TRBV7-8 and TRBJ2-1, with D possibly being TRBD1 (6 bases). There are 17 residues in the CDR3. V shed 4 bases and J shed 3 bases, with 19 bases lying between them. Germline values: CDR1 SGHVS, CDR2 FQNEAQ. The CDR3 DNA sequence: TGTGCCAGCAGCTCATACCCAAAAGACAGGATCTACAATGAGCAGTTCTTC. This translates into CASSSYPKDRIYNEQFF.

The chain is built from TRBV5-1 and TRBJ2-2; D may be TRBD1 (6 bases). Germline assignment: CDR1 SGHRS and CDR2 YFSETQ. The V end was cut by 0 bases, the J end by 3 bases, with 15 bases between. The CDR3 spans 17 residues. In DNA form, the CDR3 reads TGCGCCAGCAGCTTGGCAATGGACAGCCGGGACACCGGGGAGCTGTTTTTT. The encoded protein is CASSLAMDSRDTGELFF.

The rearrangement joins TRBV6-6 to TRBJ1-2; 7 bases are shared with TRBD1. This CDR3 region has 15 residues. V trimming: 5 bases; J trimming: 6 bases; junction bases outside the gene matches: 12. Germline-derived CDR1 and CDR2 are MNHNY and SVGAGI (reference sequence). The CDR3 loop reads CASSPRSTGIHGYTF. In nucleotides, the CDR3 is TGTGCCAGCAGTCCCCGGTCGACAGGGATTCATGGCTACACCTTC.

The chain combines TRBV11-2 with TRBJ1-1; D is undetermined. Per the germline V gene, CDR1 is SGHAT and CDR2 is FQNNGV. Deletions cut 3 bases from V and 0 bases from J, with 5 bases between. The CDR3 extends over 13 amino acids. The CDR3 protein is CASSLKVNTEAFF. The CDR3 coding sequence is TGTGCCAGCAGCTTGAAGGTGAACACTGAAGCTTTCTTT. The entire variable domain, with the rest obtained from reference TRBV11-2 and TRBJ1-1, is as follows: EAGVAQSPRYKIIEKRQSVAFWCNPISGHATLYWYQQILGQGPKLLIQFQNNGVVDDSQLPKDRFSAERLKGVDSTLKIQPAKLEDSAVYLCASSLKVNTEAFFGQGTRLTVV.

The gene calls are TRBV28 and TRBJ2-7, with TRBD2 as a possible D gene (6 bases). Trimming took off 3 bases at V and 3 bases at J, with 18 bases between the two ends. Germline V gene data show CDR1 as MDHEN and CDR2 as SYDVKM. This CDR3 contains 16 residues. CDR3 sequence reads: CASSFLSLARIYEQYF. DNA of the CDR3: TGTGCCAGCAGTTTTCTTTCTCTAGCGAGGATCTACGAGCAGTACTTC.

This clone was recorded a few times. The genes are TRBV2 and TRBJ1-2; maybe TRBD1 (6 bases). The CDR3 sequence is 14 residues long. Germline-derived CDR1 and CDR2 are SNHLY and FYNNEI. Trimming cost V 4 bases and J 8 bases, with 17 bases left between them. The CDR3 region is CASSVSYLQGGYTF. In DNA, the CDR3 is TGTGCCAGCAGTGTCAGTTACCTCCAGGGGGGCTACACCTTC.

The chain has TRBV5-5 and TRBJ2-1, with D perhaps TRBD2 (6 bases). The CDR3 covers 18 residues. V was shortened by 0 bases and J by 5 bases, with 21 bases between the two germline ends. Germline V lookup: CDR1 SGHKS, CDR2 YYEKEE (reference sequence). CDR3 loop: CASSLVGLRTTTDNEQFF. The CDR3 DNA is TGTGCCAGCAGCTTGGTGGGTTTAAGGACTACTACAGACAATGAGCAGTTCTTC.

This chain joins TRBV5-4 and TRBJ2-1; D gene unclear. With 1 base removed from V and 6 bases from J, the gap between germline ends came to 5 bases. The CDR3 is made up of 12 amino acids. Germline CDR1 reads SGHNT; CDR2 reads YYREEE (reference sequence). This CDR3 is CASSLRFNEQFF. CDR3 DNA: TGTGCCAGCAGCTTGCGCTTCAATGAGCAGTTCTTC.

This chain joins TRBV16 and TRBJ2-1, with a weak D call TRBD1 (5 bases). The V end was cut by 0 bases, the J end by 14 bases, with 11 bases between. The CDR3 runs to 12 residues. Germline CDR1 KGHSY, CDR2 FQNENV. The CDR3 DNA follows: TGTGCCAGCAGCCAATCGATGGGCAGGGAGTTCTTC. Translated: CASSQSMGREFF. Full variable domain (rest looked up from reference TRBV16 and TRBJ2-1): GEEVAQTPKHLVRGEGQKAKLYCAPIKGHSYVFWYQQVLKNEFKFLISFQNENVFDETGMPKERFSAKCLPNSPCSLEIQATKLEDSAVYFCASSQSMGREFFGPGTRLTVL.

The V call is TRBV7-2, the J call TRBJ2-2; D possibly matches TRBD1 or TRBD2 (5 bases each). V lost 1 base to trimming and J lost 6 bases, with 12 bases between them. Germline V gene sequence: CDR1 SGHTA, CDR2 FQGNSA. This CDR3 region has 15 residues. The CDR3 spells CASSLVDWGSGELFF. The CDR3 region has the DNA TGTGCCAGCAGCTTAGTGGACTGGGGGTCCGGGGAGCTGTTTTTT.

The V gene is TRBV6-6, the J gene TRBJ1-4, with D maybe TRBD1 (6 bases). The CDR3 is 15 residues long. Germline V gene lookup returns CDR1 MNHNY and CDR2 SVGAGI (reference sequence). V gave up 2 bases and J gave up 7 bases, with 14 bases separating them. The CDR3 region is CASSYGGSRGEKLFF. The CDR3 DNA sequence: TGTGCCAGCAGTTACGGCGGGTCCAGGGGTGAAAAACTGTTTTTT.

V is TRBV5-6 and J is TRBJ2-5; 9 bases line up with TRBD2. CDR1 is SGHDT, CDR2 YYEEEE, per germline. The CDR3 contains 16 residues. J was trimmed by 5 bases and V by 2 bases; bases with no gene match: 10. CDR3 protein: CASSFRWPSGDETQYF. CDR3 DNA: TGTGCCAGCAGCTTTAGATGGCCTAGCGGGGATGAGACCCAGTACTTC.

This chain joins TRBV12-3 or TRBV12-4 and TRBJ2-7; D remains unclear. Trimming shortened V by 4 bases and J by 6 bases, and 13 bases separated the two germline ends. The CDR3 sequence is 13 residues long. CDR3 in DNA: TGTGCCAGCAGTTCCACGGGTGGCTCCGAGCAGTACTTC. Its translation is CASSSTGGSEQYF.

V and J are TRBV7-8 and TRBJ2-2, with D possibly being TRBD2 (5 bases). CDR1 is SGHVS and CDR2 is FQNEAQ in the germline V gene. The CDR3 has 15 amino acids. V lost 2 bases to trimming and J lost 4 bases, with 11 bases between them. Written as DNA, the CDR3 is TGTGCCAGCAGCTTACGGGGAGTCGGCACCGGGGAGCTGTTTTTT. Translating gives CASSLRGVGTGELFF.

The chain combines TRBV25-1 with TRBJ1-1; D uncertain. V was trimmed by 3 bases and J by 11 bases, leaving 13 bases between them. Per germline, CDR1 MGHDK and CDR2 SYGVNS. The CDR3 is 12 residues long. DNA for the CDR3: TGTGCCAGCAGTGACGCCATCAGCGGGGCTTTCTTT. Amino acid sequence: CASSDAISGAFF.

V and J are TRBV2 and TRBJ2-1; a weak D match, TRBD2 (6 bases). Germline V gene sequence: CDR1 SNHLY, CDR2 FYNNEI. CDR3 size: 13 residues. Between the trimmed V and J ends, which lost 3 bases and 14 bases, there was a span of 17 bases. The DNA of the CDR3 is TGTGCCAGCAGTGACGAGGTCGGAGGAGGGGAGTTCTTC. It encodes CASSDEVGGGEFF.